This entry concerns a single T cell receptor beta chain. These data originate in a study of blood T cell repertoires in COVID-19. Whole-study context: The origin of the acute and convalescent COVID-19 samples was the United States, Italy and Spain. PBMCs, B-cell-depleted T cells, or T cells provided the cDNA or gDNA that made up the material.

The age range of participants was about 18 to 100 years, with residence in about two dozen US areas. Participant-given clinical history determined each cohort assignment. Generated by immunoSEQ multiplex PCR, the TCRdb table keeps only in-frame clones and is missing some. This sample has roughly 400,000 clones; 80% to 95% occur once, and the top ten carry 0.6% to 0.7%. Trimming at V came to 2 bases and at J to 4 bases, leaving 1 base not matched to a gene. CDR3 length: 14 amino acids. Germline CDR1 WNHNN, CDR2 SYGVQD (reference sequence). Sequencing used PBMCs or T cells enriched from blood (not recorded which). This TCR came from a young man who had recovered from COVID-19. The chain carries TRBV10-1 and TRBJ2-3; 9 nucleotides agree with TRBD1. CDR3 DNA sequence: TGCGCCAGCAGTGAGACAGGGGGCCCAGATACGCAGTATTTT. Translated, it gives CASSETGGPDTQYF.